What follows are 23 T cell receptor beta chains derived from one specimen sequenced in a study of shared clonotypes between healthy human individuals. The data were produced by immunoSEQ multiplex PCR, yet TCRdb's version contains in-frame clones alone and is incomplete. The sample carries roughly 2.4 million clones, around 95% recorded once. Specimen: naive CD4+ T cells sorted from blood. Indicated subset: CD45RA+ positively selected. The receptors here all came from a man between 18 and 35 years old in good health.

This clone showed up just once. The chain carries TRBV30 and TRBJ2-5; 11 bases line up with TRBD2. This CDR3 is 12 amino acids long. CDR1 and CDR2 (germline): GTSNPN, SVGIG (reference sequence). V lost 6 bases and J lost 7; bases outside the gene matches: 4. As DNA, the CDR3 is TGTGCCTGTGGGACTAGCGGTGGGACCCAGTACTTC. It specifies CACGTSGGTQYF.

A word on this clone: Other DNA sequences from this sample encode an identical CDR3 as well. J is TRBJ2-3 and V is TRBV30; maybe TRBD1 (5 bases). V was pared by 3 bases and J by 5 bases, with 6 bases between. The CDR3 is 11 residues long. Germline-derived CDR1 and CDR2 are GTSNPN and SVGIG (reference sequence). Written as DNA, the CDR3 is TGTGCCTGGAGCGACAGAGATACGCAGTATTTT. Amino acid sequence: CAWSDRDTQYF.

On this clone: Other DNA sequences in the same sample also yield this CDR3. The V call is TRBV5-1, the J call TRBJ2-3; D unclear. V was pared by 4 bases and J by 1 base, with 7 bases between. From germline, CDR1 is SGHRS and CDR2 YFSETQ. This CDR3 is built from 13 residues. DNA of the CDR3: TGCGCCAGCAGCGCCCCGGGCACAGATACGCAGTATTTT. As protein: CASSAPGTDTQYF.

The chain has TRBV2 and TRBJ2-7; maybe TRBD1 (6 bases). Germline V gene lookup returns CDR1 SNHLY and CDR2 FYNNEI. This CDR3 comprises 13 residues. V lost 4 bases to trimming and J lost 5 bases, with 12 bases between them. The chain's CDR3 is CASSGTARDEQYF. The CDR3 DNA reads TGTGCCAGCAGTGGGACAGCCCGAGACGAGCAGTACTTC.

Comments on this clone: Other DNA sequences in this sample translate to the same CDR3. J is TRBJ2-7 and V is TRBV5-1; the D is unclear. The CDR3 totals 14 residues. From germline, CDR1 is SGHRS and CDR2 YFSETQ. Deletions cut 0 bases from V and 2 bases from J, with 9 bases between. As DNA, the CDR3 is TGCGCCAGCAGCTTGGGGACGGCTACCTACGAGCAGTACTTC. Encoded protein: CASSLGTATYEQYF.

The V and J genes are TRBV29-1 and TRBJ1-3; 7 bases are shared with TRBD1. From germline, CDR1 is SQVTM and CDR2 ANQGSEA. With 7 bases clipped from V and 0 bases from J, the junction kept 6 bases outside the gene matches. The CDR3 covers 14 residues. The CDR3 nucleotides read TGCAGCGGAGCAGGGGGACTCTCTGGAAACACCATATATTTT. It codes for CSGAGGLSGNTIYF.

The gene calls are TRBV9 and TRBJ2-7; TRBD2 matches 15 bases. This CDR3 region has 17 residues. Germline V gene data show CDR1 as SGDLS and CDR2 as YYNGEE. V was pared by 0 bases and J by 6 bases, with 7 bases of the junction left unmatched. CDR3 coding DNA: TGTGCCAGCAGCGTAGACGTGGGGGGACTAGCGGGAGGCGAGCAGTACTTC. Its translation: CASSVDVGGLAGGEQYF. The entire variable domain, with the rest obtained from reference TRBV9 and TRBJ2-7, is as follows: DSGVTQTPKHLITATGQRVTLRCSPRSGDLSVYWYQQSLDQGLQFLIQYYNGEERAKGNILERFSAQQFPDLHSELNLSSLELGDSALYFCASSVDVGGLAGGEQYFGPGTRLTVT.

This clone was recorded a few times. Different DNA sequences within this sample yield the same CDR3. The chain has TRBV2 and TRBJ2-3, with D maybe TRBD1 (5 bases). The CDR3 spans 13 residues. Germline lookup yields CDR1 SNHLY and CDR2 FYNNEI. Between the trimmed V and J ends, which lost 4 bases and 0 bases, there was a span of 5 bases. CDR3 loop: CASSGQSTDTQYF. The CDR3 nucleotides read TGTGCCAGCAGTGGACAGAGCACAGATACGCAGTATTTT.

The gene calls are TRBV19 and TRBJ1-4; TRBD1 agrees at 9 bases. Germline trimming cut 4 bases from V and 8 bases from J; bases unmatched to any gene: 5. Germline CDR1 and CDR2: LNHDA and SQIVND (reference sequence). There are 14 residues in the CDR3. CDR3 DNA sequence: TGTGCCAGTAGTACGCGACAGGGGGACGAAAAACTGTTTTTT. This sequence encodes CASSTRQGDEKLFF.

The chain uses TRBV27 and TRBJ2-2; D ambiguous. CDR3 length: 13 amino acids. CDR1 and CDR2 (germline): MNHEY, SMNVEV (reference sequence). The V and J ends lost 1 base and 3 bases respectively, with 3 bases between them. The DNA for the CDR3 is TGTGCCAGCAGTTTATGGTACACCGGGGAGCTGTTTTTT. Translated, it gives CASSLWYTGELFF.

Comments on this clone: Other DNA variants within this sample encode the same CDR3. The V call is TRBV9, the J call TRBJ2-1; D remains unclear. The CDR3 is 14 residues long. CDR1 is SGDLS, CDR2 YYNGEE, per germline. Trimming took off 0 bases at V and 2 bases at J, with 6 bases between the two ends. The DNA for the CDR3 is TGTGCCAGCAGCGTAGGACAAACCTACAATGAGCAGTTCTTC. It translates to CASSVGQTYNEQFF. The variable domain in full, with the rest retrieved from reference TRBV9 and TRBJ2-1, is DSGVTQTPKHLITATGQRVTLRCSPRSGDLSVYWYQQSLDQGLQFLIQYYNGEERAKGNILERFSAQQFPDLHSELNLSSLELGDSALYFCASSVGQTYNEQFFGPGTRLTVL.

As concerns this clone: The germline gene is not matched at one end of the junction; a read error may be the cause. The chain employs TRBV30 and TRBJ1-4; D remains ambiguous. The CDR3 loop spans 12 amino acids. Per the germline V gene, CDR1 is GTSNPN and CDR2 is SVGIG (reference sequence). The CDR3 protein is CAWSFCMGERPF. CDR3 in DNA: TGTGCCTGGAGTTTTTGTATGGGAGAGAGGCCTTTT.

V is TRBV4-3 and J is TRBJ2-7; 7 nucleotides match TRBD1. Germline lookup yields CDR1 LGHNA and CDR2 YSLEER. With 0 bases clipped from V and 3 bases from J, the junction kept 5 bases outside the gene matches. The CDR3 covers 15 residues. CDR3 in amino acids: CASSQEQGLSYEQYF. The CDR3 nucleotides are TGCGCCAGCAGCCAAGAACAGGGGTTAAGCTACGAGCAGTACTTC.

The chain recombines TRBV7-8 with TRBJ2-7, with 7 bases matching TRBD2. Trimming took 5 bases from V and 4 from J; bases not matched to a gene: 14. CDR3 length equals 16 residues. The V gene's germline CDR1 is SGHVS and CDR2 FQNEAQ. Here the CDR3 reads CASSALLAARAYEQYF. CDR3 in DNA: TGTGCCAGCAGCGCCCTGCTAGCGGCCAGGGCATACGAGCAGTACTTC.

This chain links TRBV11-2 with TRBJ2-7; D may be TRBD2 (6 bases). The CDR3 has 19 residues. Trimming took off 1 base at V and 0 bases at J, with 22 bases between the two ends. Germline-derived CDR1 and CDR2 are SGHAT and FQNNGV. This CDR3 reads CASSLGRKAGTLTSYEQYF. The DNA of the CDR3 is TGTGCCAGCAGCTTAGGGAGGAAAGCCGGGACTTTGACCTCCTACGAGCAGTACTTC. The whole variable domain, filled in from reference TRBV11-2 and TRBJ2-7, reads EAGVAQSPRYKIIEKRQSVAFWCNPISGHATLYWYQQILGQGPKLLIQFQNNGVVDDSQLPKDRFSAERLKGVDSTLKIQPAKLEDSAVYLCASSLGRKAGTLTSYEQYFGPGTRLTVT.

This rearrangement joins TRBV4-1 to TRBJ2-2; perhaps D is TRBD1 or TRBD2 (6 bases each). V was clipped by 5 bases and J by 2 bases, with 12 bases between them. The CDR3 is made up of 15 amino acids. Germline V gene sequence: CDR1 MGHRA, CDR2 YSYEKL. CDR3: CASSSGGGNTGELFF. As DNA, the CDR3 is TGCGCCAGCAGCTCCGGGGGCGGCAACACCGGGGAGCTGTTTTTT.

DNA of the CDR3: TGTGCCATCAGGCTGGACAGCTCCTATAATTCACCCCTCCACTTT. It is translated as CAIRLDSSYNSPLHF. The gene calls are TRBV10-3 and TRBJ1-6, with TRBD1 as a possible D gene (6 bases). V lost 6 bases, J lost 0 bases, and 9 bases lay in between. This CDR3 comprises 15 residues. Per germline, CDR1 ENHRY and CDR2 SYGVKD.

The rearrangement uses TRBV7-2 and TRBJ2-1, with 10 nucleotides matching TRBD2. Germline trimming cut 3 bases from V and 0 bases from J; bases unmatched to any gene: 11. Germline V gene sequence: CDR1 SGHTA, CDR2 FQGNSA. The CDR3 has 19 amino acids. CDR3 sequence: CASSFWPTSGTSSYNEQFF. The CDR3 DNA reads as TGTGCCAGCAGCTTTTGGCCAACTAGCGGGACGAGCTCCTACAATGAGCAGTTCTTC.

In DNA, the CDR3 is TGTGCCACCAGCAGAGTTGGGAACACTGAAGCTTTCTTT. Its translation: CATSRVGNTEAFF. The chain couples TRBV15 to TRBJ1-1; D gene uncertain. Germline V gives CDR1 LNHNV, CDR2 YYDKDF (reference sequence). This CDR3 is built from 13 residues. V gave up 1 base and J gave up 1 base, with 4 bases separating them.

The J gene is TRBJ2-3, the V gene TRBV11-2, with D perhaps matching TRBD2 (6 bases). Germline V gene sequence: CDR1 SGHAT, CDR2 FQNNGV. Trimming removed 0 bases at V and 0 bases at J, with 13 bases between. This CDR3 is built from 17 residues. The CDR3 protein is CASSLDRLARSTDTQYF. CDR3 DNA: TGTGCCAGCAGCTTAGATCGGCTAGCGAGAAGCACAGATACGCAGTATTTT.

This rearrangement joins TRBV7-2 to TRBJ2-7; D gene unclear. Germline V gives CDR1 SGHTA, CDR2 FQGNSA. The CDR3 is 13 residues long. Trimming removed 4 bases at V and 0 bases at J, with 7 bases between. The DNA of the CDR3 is TGTGCCAGCAGCTACCTCAGCTCCTACGAGCAGTACTTC. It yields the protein CASSYLSSYEQYF. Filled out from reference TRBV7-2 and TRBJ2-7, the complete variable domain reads GAGVSQSPSNKVTEKGKDVELRCDPISGHTALYWYRQSLGQGLEFLIYFQGNSAPDKSGLPSDRFSAERTGGSVSTLTIQRTQQEDSAVYLCASSYLSSYEQYFGPGTRLTVT.

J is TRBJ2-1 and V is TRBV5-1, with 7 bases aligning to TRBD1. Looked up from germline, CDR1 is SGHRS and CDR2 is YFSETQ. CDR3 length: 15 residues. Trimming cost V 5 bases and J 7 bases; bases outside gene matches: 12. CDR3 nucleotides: TGCGCCAGCAGTCCCGGGGACAGAGATGATAATGAGCAGTTCTTC. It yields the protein CASSPGDRDDNEQFF. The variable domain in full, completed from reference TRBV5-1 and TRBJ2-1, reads KAGVTQTPRYLIKTRGQQVTLSCSPISGHRSVSWYQQTPGQGLQFLFEYFSETQRNKGNFPGRFSGRQFSNSRSEMNVSTLELGDSALYLCASSPGDRDDNEQFFGPGTRLTVL.

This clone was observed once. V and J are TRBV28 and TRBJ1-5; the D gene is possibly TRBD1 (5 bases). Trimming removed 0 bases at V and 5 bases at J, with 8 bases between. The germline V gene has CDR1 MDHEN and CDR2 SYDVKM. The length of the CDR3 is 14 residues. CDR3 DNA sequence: TGTGCCAGCAGTTTATGGGGGCGCGATCAGCCCCAGCATTTT. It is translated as CASSLWGRDQPQHF.